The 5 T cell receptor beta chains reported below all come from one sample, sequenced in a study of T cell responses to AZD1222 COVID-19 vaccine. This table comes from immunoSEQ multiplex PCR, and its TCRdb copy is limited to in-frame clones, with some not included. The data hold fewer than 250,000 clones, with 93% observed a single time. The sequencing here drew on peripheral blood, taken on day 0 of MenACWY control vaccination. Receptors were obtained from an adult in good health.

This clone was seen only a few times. CDR3 protein: CASSFTPDGNEKLFF. CDR3 nucleotide sequence: TGTGCCAGCAGTTTCACCCCGGACGGGAATGAAAAACTGTTTTTT. The V gene is TRBV27, the J gene TRBJ1-4; D call uncertain. The V and J ends lost 3 bases and 5 bases respectively, with 13 bases between them. The V gene's germline CDR1 is MNHEY and CDR2 SMNVEV (reference sequence). The CDR3 has 15 residues.

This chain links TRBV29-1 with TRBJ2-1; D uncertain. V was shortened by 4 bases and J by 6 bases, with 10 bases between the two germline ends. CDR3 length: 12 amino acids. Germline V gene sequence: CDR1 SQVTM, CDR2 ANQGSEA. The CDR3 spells CSVVPGVNEQFF. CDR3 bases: TGCAGCGTTGTTCCGGGCGTCAATGAGCAGTTCTTC.

The CDR3 bases are TGTGCCAGCAGCACTAAGACGGACAGGGTAGGTGAAAAACTGTTTTTT. Translating it yields CASSTKTDRVGEKLFF. J is TRBJ1-4 and V is TRBV21-1; the tabulated D call, TRBD1, remains unverified against the DNA. TRBV21-1 is deemed a pseudogene. The CDR3 is 16 residues long.

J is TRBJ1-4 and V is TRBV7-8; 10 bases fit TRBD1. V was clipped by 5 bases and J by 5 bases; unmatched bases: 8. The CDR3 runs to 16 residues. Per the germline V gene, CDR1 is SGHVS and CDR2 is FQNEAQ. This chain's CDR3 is CASSRRQGALNEKLFF. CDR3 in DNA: TGTGCCAGCAGCCGAAGACAGGGGGCGCTAAATGAAAAACTGTTTTTT.

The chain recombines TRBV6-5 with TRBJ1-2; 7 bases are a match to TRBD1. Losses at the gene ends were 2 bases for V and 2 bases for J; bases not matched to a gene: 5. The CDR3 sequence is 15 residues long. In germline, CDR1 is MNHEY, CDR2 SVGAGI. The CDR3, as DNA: TGTGCCAGCAGTTACCTTCCCAGGGGGAACTATGGCTACACCTTC. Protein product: CASSYLPRGNYGYTF.